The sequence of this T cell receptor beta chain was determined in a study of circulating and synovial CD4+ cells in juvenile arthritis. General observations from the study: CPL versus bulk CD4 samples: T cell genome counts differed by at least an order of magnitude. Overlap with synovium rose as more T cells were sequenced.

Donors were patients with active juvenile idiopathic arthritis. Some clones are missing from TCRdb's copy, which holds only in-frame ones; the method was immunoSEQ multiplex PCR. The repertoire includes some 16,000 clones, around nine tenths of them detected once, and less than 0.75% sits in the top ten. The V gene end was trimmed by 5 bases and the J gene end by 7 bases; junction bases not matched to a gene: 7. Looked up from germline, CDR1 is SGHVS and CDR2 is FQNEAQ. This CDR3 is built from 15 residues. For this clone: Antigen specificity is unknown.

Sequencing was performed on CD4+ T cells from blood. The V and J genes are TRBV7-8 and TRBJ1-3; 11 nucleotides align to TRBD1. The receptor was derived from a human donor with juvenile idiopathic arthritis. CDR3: CASSQKGTGGNTIYF. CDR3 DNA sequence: TGTGCCAGCAGCCAGAAGGGGACAGGGGGTAACACCATATATTTT.